This T cell receptor (beta chain) was retrieved from a study of regulatory T cells. Study outcomes and limitations: In CD3G-deficient patients, conventional CD4+ T cells were enriched for hydrophobic CDR3 residues at positions 6 and 7.

Points on this clone: What it binds is unknown.

Amplification used 52 TRBV primers and 13 TRBJ primers. This table comes from immunoSEQ multiplex PCR, and its TCRdb copy is limited to in-frame clones, with some not included. The table lists about 17,000 clones, around 83% of them singletons, with about 8% in the top ten. This CDR3 has 13 amino acids. Germline loops: CDR1 ENHRY, CDR2 SYGVKD. The germline V and J ends were trimmed by 6 bases and 10 bases, with 13 bases remaining between them. The receptor was derived from a person aged 25 to 40 with CD3G deficiency. Sequenced material: conventional CD4+ T cells sorted from blood. The chain combines TRBV10-3 with TRBJ1-6; D unresolved. The CDR3 loop reads CAIRGLERSPLHF. In nucleotides, the CDR3 is TGTGCCATCAGGGGGTTGGAGAGGTCACCCCTCCACTTT.